This entry lists 20 T cell receptor beta chains sequenced from one sample in a study of T cell changes during pregnancy in multiple sclerosis. The repertoire was sequenced with immunoSEQ multiplex PCR; TCRdb's copy has only in-frame clones and lacks some. The sample yields 90,000 to 120,000 clones, 92% seen once. Sequencing was performed on peripheral blood, taken in the third trimester of pregnancy. These receptors all stem from a female donor in good health, enrolled as a control in a pregnancy study.

This chain links TRBV4-3 with TRBJ2-3; 10 bases align to TRBD1. CDR1 and CDR2 from the germline V gene are LGHNA and YSLEER. The J segment lost 4 bases and the V segment lost 1 base, leaving 11 bases of the junction unmatched. This CDR3 region has 18 residues. CDR3 region: CASSQAVPGTGVADTQYF. The CDR3 DNA reads as TGCGCCAGCAGCCAAGCGGTTCCCGGGACAGGGGTTGCAGATACGCAGTATTTT.

The chain recombines TRBV7-3 with TRBJ2-1; 8 positions agree with TRBD2. The CDR3 runs to 15 residues. J was trimmed by 4 bases and V by 1 base; bases with no gene match: 3. Germline assignment: CDR1 SGHTA and CDR2 FQGTGA. CDR3 DNA: TGTGCCAGCAGCTTAAGCGGGGGGCCATACAATGAGCAGTTCTTC. Its protein is CASSLSGGPYNEQFF.

This chain connects TRBV6-1 to TRBJ1-2; D perhaps matches TRBD1 (6 bases). Germline V gene lookup returns CDR1 MNHNS and CDR2 SASEGT. V was cut by 2 bases and J by 5 bases, with 12 bases left in between. CDR3 length: 14 amino acids. The CDR3 DNA reads TGTGCCAGCAGTGAAAAGGGACACCATTATGGCTACACCTTC. Residues: CASSEKGHHYGYTF.

The chain carries TRBV6-1 and TRBJ1-3, with a weak D call TRBD1 (5 bases). The CDR3 loop spans 15 amino acids. V was cut by 3 bases and J by 2 bases, with 11 bases left in between. CDR1 and CDR2 (germline): MNHNS, SASEGT. CDR3 nucleotides: TGTGCCAGCAGTGAGGGCAGGGCTACTGGAAACACCATATATTTT. As protein: CASSEGRATGNTIYF.

This clone was picked up a small number of times. This sequence joins TRBV4-3 and TRBJ2-1; the D is unclear. The V end was cut by 1 base, the J end by 0 bases, with 7 bases between. Germline CDR1 and CDR2: LGHNA and YSLEER. CDR3 length: 15 amino acids. The CDR3 nucleotides are TGCGCCAGCAGCCAAGGAACGAGCTCCTACAATGAGCAGTTCTTC. It translates to CASSQGTSSYNEQFF.

The chain joins TRBV18 to TRBJ2-1, with TRBD1 matching over 9 bases. This CDR3 spans 15 amino acids. The junction had 9 bases not matched to a gene; V was cut back by 3 bases and J by 9 bases. The germline CDR1 and CDR2 sequences are KGHSH and LQKENI. The CDR3 is CASSPPGQGWTEQFF. The CDR3 DNA is TGTGCCAGCTCACCCCCGGGACAGGGTTGGACTGAGCAGTTCTTC.

The chain links TRBV27 to TRBJ2-1; TRBD1 might be the D (5 bases). The germline CDR1 and CDR2 sequences are MNHEY and SMNVEV (reference sequence). V was clipped by 5 bases and J by 8 bases, with 10 bases between them. The CDR3 runs to 12 residues. DNA for the CDR3: TGTGCCAGCAGTCCCCAGGGATATGAGCAGTTCTTC. This gives the protein CASSPQGYEQFF.

This chain joins TRBV7-9 and TRBJ2-3; D perhaps matches TRBD2 (7 bases). Between the trimmed V and J ends, which lost 1 base and 2 bases, there was a span of 13 bases. The CDR3 is made up of 16 amino acids. Germline V gene sequence: CDR1 SEHNR, CDR2 FQNEAQ (reference sequence). CDR3 nucleotide sequence: TGTGCCAGCAGCTTAGAGGGGGGGTCTTTCACAGATACGCAGTATTTT. Its translation: CASSLEGGSFTDTQYF.

The genes are TRBV23-1 and TRBJ2-5; 7 bases align to TRBD1. TRBV23-1 is flagged as an ORF with uncertain function. V lost 6 bases, J lost 4 bases, and 20 bases stayed unmatched. The CDR3 is 18 amino acids. The CDR3 DNA reads as TGCGCCAGCAGCACAATCGACGCTAGCCGAGGGGGCTTAGAGACCCAGTACTTC. Translating gives CASSTIDASRGGLETQYF.

The CDR3 spells CASSLPRGLNTEAFF. As DNA, the CDR3 is TGTGCCAGTAGTCTCCCCAGGGGGCTTAACACTGAAGCTTTCTTT. This chain connects TRBV19 to TRBJ1-1, with TRBD1 matching over 8 bases. The CDR3 length is 15 residues. Germline V gene lookup returns CDR1 LNHDA and CDR2 SQIVND (reference sequence). V dropped 5 bases and J dropped 2; count of bases not matched to a gene: 7.

The V gene is TRBV19, the J gene TRBJ2-1, with D possibly TRBD2 on 7 matching bases. The CDR3 totals 17 residues. Trimming shortened V by 2 bases and J by 0 bases, and 14 bases separated the two germline ends. In germline, CDR1 is LNHDA, CDR2 SQIVND (reference sequence). The CDR3 nucleotides are TGTGCCAGTAGTATACGGACAGCGGGGTTCTCCTACAATGAGCAGTTCTTC. Translating it yields CASSIRTAGFSYNEQFF. The full variable domain, in which reference TRBV19 and TRBJ2-1 provide the parts outside the CDR3, is DGGITQSPKYLFRKEGQNVTLSCEQNLNHDAMYWYRQDPGQGLRLIYYSQIVNDFQKGDIAEGYSVSREKKESFPLTVTSAQKNPTAFYLCASSIRTAGFSYNEQFFGPGTRLTVL.

J is TRBJ2-3 and V is TRBV4-3, with 7 positions matching TRBD2. The CDR3 totals 17 residues. The V gene end was trimmed by 0 bases and the J gene end by 4 bases; junction bases not matched to a gene: 10. The V gene's germline CDR1 is LGHNA and CDR2 YSLEER. The CDR3 region has the DNA TGCGCCAGCAGCCAAGATCCCGCCGGGGGGATCGCAGATACGCAGTATTTT. It yields the protein CASSQDPAGGIADTQYF.

The chain has TRBV2 and TRBJ2-3; 8 bases are a match to TRBD2. CDR3 length: 14 residues. The ends lost 6 bases at V and 8 bases at J; junction bases unmatched: 10. Germline V gene lookup returns CDR1 SNHLY and CDR2 FYNNEI. This CDR3 is CASSGVAAGGTQYF. The CDR3 bases are TGTGCCAGCAGCGGAGTCGCGGCGGGAGGTACGCAGTATTTT.

The rearrangement uses TRBV5-1 and TRBJ1-1, with 9 bases aligning to TRBD1. The CDR3 sequence is 13 residues long. Germline V gives CDR1 SGHRS, CDR2 YFSETQ. Trimming took 4 bases from V and 6 from J; bases not matched to a gene: 4. The chain's CDR3 is CASSPGQGPEAFF. The CDR3 nucleotides are TGCGCCAGCAGCCCCGGACAGGGGCCTGAAGCTTTCTTT.

The chain employs TRBV2 and TRBJ1-2, with 8 bases lining up with TRBD1. Germline CDR1 SNHLY, CDR2 FYNNEI. The CDR3 covers 12 residues. V lost 7 bases, J lost 4 bases, and 2 bases stayed unmatched. The CDR3: CASTDRGYGYTF. In DNA, the CDR3 is TGTGCCAGCACTGACAGGGGCTATGGCTACACCTTC.

The chain joins TRBV6-5 to TRBJ1-2; the match to TRBD1 covers 7 bases. Germline V gene sequence: CDR1 MNHEY, CDR2 SVGAGI. The CDR3 extends over 13 amino acids. V lost 2 bases and J lost 7; bases outside the gene matches: 4. CDR3 sequence: CASSYTQGGGYTF. The CDR3 DNA sequence: TGTGCCAGCAGTTACACGCAGGGGGGTGGCTACACCTTC.

The genes are TRBV27 and TRBJ1-1; the D gene is possibly TRBD1 (6 bases). V was cut by 5 bases and J by 3 bases, with 10 bases left in between. This CDR3 comprises 13 residues. The germline gives CDR1 MNHEY, CDR2 SMNVEV (reference sequence). The CDR3 loop reads CASSLTGYTEAFF. The CDR3 DNA reads as TGTGCCAGCAGTCTTACAGGGTACACTGAAGCTTTCTTT.

The chain links TRBV15 to TRBJ1-4; D possibly corresponds to TRBD1 (6 bases). The CDR3 has 14 residues. Germline values: CDR1 LNHNV, CDR2 YYDKDF (reference sequence). V lost 1 base and J lost 8, with 11 bases in between. The CDR3 DNA sequence: TGTGCCACCAGCAGAGTACAGGGTGGGGAAAAACTGTTTTTT. It translates to CATSRVQGGEKLFF.

This clone was seen just once. This sequence joins TRBV19 and TRBJ1-6; TRBD1 agrees at 7 bases. CDR3 size: 13 residues. The germline gives CDR1 LNHDA, CDR2 SQIVND (reference sequence). The junction had 5 bases not matched to a gene; V was cut back by 5 bases and J by 10 bases. CDR3 sequence: CASSAGGRSPLHF. DNA of the CDR3: TGTGCCAGTAGTGCAGGGGGAAGATCACCCCTCCACTTT.

The genes are TRBV7-3 and TRBJ2-5; 11 nucleotides agree with TRBD2. There are 15 residues in the CDR3. The junction had 7 bases not matched to a gene; V was cut back by 5 bases and J by 5 bases. CDR1 and CDR2 from the germline V gene are SGHTA and FQGTGA. The chain's CDR3 is CASSLSGGAWETQYF. CDR3 nucleotides: TGTGCCAGCAGCCTTAGCGGGGGGGCCTGGGAGACCCAGTACTTC.